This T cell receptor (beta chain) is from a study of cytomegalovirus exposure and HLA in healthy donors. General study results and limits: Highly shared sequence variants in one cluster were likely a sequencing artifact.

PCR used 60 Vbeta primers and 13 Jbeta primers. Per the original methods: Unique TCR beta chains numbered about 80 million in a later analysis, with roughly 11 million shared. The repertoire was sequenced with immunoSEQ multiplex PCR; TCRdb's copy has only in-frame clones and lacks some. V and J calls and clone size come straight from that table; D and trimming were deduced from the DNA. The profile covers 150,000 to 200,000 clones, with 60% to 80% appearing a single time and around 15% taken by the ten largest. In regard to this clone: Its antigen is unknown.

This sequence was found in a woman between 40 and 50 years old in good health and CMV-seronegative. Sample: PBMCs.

CDR3 residues: CASRDLLPGLVYNEQFF. CDR3 DNA sequence: TGCGCCAGCCGGGATCTTCTTCCGGGACTAGTATACAATGAGCAGTTCTTC. The chain employs TRBV4-3 and TRBJ2-1; 8 bases line up with TRBD2. CDR3 length equals 17 residues. J was trimmed by 4 bases and V by 8 bases; bases with no gene match: 16. The germline V gene has CDR1 LGHNA and CDR2 YSLEER.